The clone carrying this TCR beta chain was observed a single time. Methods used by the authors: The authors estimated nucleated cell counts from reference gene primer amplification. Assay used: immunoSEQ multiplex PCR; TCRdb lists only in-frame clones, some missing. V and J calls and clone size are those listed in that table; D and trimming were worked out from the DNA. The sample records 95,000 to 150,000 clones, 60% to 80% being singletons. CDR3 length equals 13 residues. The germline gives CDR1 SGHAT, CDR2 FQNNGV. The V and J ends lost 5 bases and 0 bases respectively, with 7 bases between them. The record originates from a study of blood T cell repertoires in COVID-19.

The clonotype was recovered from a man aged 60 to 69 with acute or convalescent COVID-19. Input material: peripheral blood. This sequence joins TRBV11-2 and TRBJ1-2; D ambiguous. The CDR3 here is CASSTEANYGYTF. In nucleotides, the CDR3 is TGTGCCAGCAGCACAGAAGCTAACTATGGCTACACCTTC.